The 10 T cell receptor beta chains given below trace back to one sample, sequenced in a study of graft-versus-host responses after intestinal transplantation. Profiling relied on immunoSEQ multiplex PCR, and the TCRdb table lists in-frame clones only, not all of them. The sample has 65,000 to 85,000 clones, around 90% seen once; the top ten hold around 6.7%. The source material was bone marrow, sampled 734 days after intestinal transplantation. These receptors all stem from a human patient who received an intestinal transplant, so some T cells may come from the graft donor.

This clone has more than one count but fewer than ten. The genes are TRBV28 and TRBJ1-6; tentative D call: TRBD1 (6 bases). The CDR3 extends over 13 amino acids. V shed 5 bases and J shed 7 bases, with 9 bases lying between them. CDR1 and CDR2 from the germline V gene are MDHEN and SYDVKM. The CDR3 here is CASSPRGNSPLHF. CDR3 DNA: TGTGCCAGCAGTCCTAGGGGGAATTCACCCCTCCACTTT. Full variable domain (remainder filled in from reference TRBV28 and TRBJ1-6): DVKVTQSSRYLVKRTGEKVFLECVQDMDHENMFWYRQDPGLGLRLIYFSYDVKMKEKGDIPEGYSVSREKKERFSLILESASTNQTSMYLCASSPRGNSPLHFGNGTRLTVT.

V usage is TRBV7-9 and J usage is TRBJ2-2; D unclear. With 5 bases removed from V and 5 bases from J, the gap between germline ends came to 18 bases. Germline CDR1 reads SEHNR; CDR2 reads FQNEAQ (reference sequence). CDR3 length: 16 residues. The CDR3 DNA sequence: TGTGCCAGCAGCCTCTTGACCGGAGTGGGAACCGGGGAGCTGTTTTTT. It is translated as CASSLLTGVGTGELFF. The whole variable domain, remainder taken from reference TRBV7-9 and TRBJ2-2, is DTGVSQNPRHKITKRGQNVTFRCDPISEHNRLYWYRQTLGQGPEFLTYFQNEAQLEKSRLLSDRFSAERPKGSFSTLEIQRTEQGDSAMYLCASSLLTGVGTGELFFGEGSRLTVL.

The chain has TRBV28 and TRBJ2-1, with D possibly being TRBD2 (5 bases). V lost 5 bases and J lost 16, with 24 bases in between. Germline V CDR1 and CDR2: MDHEN, SYDVKM. This CDR3 region has 14 residues. This CDR3 is CASSHSLDWWVIFF. In nucleotides, the CDR3 is TGTGCCAGCAGTCACTCACTGGACTGGTGGGTTATTTTCTTC.

V and J are TRBV25-1 and TRBJ2-3; 7 nucleotides align to TRBD1. V gave up 4 bases and J gave up 5 bases; unmatched junction bases: 9. CDR1 and CDR2 from the germline V gene are MGHDK and SYGVNS. The CDR3 has 15 amino acids. CDR3 protein: CASSAGTVDGDTQYF. DNA for the CDR3: TGTGCCAGCAGTGCGGGGACAGTCGATGGAGATACGCAGTATTTT.

The chain has TRBV5-1 and TRBJ2-5; TRBD1 agrees at 8 bases. V lost 2 bases, J lost 4 bases, and 4 bases stayed unmatched. The germline V gene encodes CDR1 SGHRS and CDR2 YFSETQ. The CDR3 is 14 amino acids. CDR3 in amino acids: CASSFGTGGETQYF. In DNA, the CDR3 is TGCGCCAGCAGCTTCGGGACAGGTGGAGAGACCCAGTACTTC.

This clone was seen once. The rearrangement uses TRBV11-2 and TRBJ2-5; D may match TRBD1 or TRBD2 (6 bases each). The CDR3 runs 15 residues. From germline, CDR1 is SGHAT and CDR2 FQNNGV. The V and J ends lost 3 bases and 5 bases respectively, with 16 bases between them. Here the CDR3 reads CASSFFGGLGETQYF. CDR3 coding DNA: TGTGCCAGCAGCTTTTTTGGGGGGCTCGGGGAGACCCAGTACTTC.

Note on this clone: The junction does not match germline at one end; this may be a read error. The V call is TRBV7-3, the J call TRBJ2-2, with D tentatively TRBD1 (6 bases). The length of the CDR3 is 16 residues. CDR1 is SGHTA, CDR2 FQGTGA, per germline. Here the CDR3 reads CASSSISTGNSGELFF. In DNA form, the CDR3 reads TGTGCCAGCAGCAGTATATCCACAGGGAACTCCGGGGAGCTGTTTTTT.

The chain is built from TRBV9 and TRBJ2-3; a possible D gene is TRBD1 (5 bases). CDR1 is SGDLS, CDR2 YYNGEE, per germline. The ends were cut back, 0 bases at V and 0 bases at J, with 14 bases in the middle. CDR3 size: 17 residues. The CDR3: CASSVVQGVSSTDTQYF. Here the CDR3 DNA reads TGTGCCAGCAGCGTAGTGCAGGGCGTCTCTAGCACAGATACGCAGTATTTT.

V usage is TRBV6-6 and J usage is TRBJ2-5; D gene uncertain. Looked up from germline, CDR1 is MNHNY and CDR2 is SVGAGI (reference sequence). The V end lost 0 bases, the J end lost 11 bases, and 13 bases lay between the germline ends. The CDR3 sequence is 13 residues long. The CDR3 loop is CASSYSDLNQQYF. Written as DNA, the CDR3 is TGTGCCAGCAGTTACTCGGACCTCAACCAGCAGTACTTC.

Of note for this clone: Other DNA sequences in this sample translate to the same CDR3. The chain combines TRBV12-5 with TRBJ1-1, with 7 bases aligning to TRBD1. The germline V gene has CDR1 LGHNT and CDR2 FRNRAP. J gave up 1 base and V 5 bases, and 10 bases lay outside the gene matches. The CDR3 extends over 16 amino acids. The CDR3 is CASGRPRDSSNTEAFF. The CDR3 region has the DNA TGTGCTAGTGGTCGACCTCGGGACAGCTCGAACACTGAAGCTTTCTTT. The whole variable domain, remainder taken from reference TRBV12-5 and TRBJ1-1, is DARVTQTPRHKVTEMGQEVTMRCQPILGHNTVFWYRQTMMQGLELLAYFRNRAPLDDSGMPKDRFSAEMPDATLATLKIQPSEPRDSAVYFCASGRPRDSSNTEAFFGQGTRLTVV.